This TCR beta chain was documented in a study of blood T cells in healthy people across ages. A second PCR, run for about 7 to 11 cycles, used a sample-barcoded 5' primer plus a J-beta primer mix. From the 5' RACE reads, TCRdb called clonotypes with MiXCR, one entry per CDR3 protein. The repertoire holds about 900,000 distinct CDR3 sequences, around 68% seen once, with approximately 30% in the top ten. Staff drew around 10 milliliters of peripheral blood from each donor. In each sample, at least 6.5 million PBMCs were isolated. On this clonotype: Its antigen remains unidentified.

Germline CDR1 reads LGHNA; CDR2 reads YSLEER. CDR3 length equals 15 residues. The ends lost 3 bases at V and 12 bases at J; junction bases unmatched: 8. Study results and limitations: PBMCs that were unsorted prevented a conclusive naive versus antigen-experienced comparison. Long-lived donors had more naive CD4+ cells and higher diversity than aged donors.

This clonotype originated in a man in his thirties or forties in good health. The sequenced material came from blood. The chain joins TRBV4-3 to TRBJ1-4; 12 bases match TRBD1. The CDR3 DNA follows: TGCGCCAGCAGCCAGGGGACAGGGGGCTTAGGGGAACTGTTTTTT. As protein: CASSQGTGGLGELFF.